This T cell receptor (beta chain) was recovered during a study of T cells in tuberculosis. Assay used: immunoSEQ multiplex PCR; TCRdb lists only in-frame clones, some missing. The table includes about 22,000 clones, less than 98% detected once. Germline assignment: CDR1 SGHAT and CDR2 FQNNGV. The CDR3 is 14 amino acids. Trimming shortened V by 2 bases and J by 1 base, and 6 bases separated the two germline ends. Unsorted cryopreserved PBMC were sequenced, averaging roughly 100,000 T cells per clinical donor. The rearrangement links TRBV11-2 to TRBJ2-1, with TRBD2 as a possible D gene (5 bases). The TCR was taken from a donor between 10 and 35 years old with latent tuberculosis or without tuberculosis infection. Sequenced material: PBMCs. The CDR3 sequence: CASSLRGSYNEQFF. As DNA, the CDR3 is TGTGCCAGCAGCTTACGAGGGTCCTACAATGAGCAGTTCTTC.